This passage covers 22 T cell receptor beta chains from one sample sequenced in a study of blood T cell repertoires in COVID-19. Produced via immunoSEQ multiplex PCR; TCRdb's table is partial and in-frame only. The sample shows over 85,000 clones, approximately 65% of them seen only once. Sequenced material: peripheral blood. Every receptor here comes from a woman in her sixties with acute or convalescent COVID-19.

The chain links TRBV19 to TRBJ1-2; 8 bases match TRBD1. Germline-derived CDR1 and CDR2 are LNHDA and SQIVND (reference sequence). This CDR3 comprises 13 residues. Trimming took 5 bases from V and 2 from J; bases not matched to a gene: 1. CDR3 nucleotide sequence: TGTGCCAGTAGTCGGACAGGGAACTATGGCTACACCTTC. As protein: CASSRTGNYGYTF.

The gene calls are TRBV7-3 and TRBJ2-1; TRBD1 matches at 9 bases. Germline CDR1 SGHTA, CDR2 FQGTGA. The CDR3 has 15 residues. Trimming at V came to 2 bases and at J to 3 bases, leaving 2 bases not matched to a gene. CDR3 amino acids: CASSLETGGYNEQFF. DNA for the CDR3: TGTGCCAGCAGCTTAGAGACAGGGGGCTACAATGAGCAGTTCTTC.

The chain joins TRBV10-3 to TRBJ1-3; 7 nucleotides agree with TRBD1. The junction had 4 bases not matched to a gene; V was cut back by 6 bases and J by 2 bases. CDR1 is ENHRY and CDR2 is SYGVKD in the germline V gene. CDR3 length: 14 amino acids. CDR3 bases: TGTGCCATCAGACAGGGGAGTACTGGAAACACCATATATTTT. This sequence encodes CAIRQGSTGNTIYF.

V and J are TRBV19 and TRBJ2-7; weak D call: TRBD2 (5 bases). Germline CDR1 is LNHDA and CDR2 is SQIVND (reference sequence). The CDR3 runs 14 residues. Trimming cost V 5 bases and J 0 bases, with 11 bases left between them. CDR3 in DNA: TGTGCCAGTAGTGAGGGATCGCCCTCCTACGAGCAGTACTTC. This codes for CASSEGSPSYEQYF.

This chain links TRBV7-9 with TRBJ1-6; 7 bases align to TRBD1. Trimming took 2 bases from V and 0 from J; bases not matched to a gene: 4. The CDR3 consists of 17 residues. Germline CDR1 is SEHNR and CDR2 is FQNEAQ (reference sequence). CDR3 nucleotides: TGTGCCAGCAGCTTATCCCCAGGGGGCTCCTATAATTCACCCCTCCACTTT. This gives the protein CASSLSPGGSYNSPLHF.

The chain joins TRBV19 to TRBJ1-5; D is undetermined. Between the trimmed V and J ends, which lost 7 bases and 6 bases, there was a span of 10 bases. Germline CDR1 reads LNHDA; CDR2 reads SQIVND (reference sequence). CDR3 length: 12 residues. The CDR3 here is CASNRGGQPQHF. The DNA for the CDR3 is TGTGCCAGTAACCGGGGAGGTCAGCCCCAGCATTTT. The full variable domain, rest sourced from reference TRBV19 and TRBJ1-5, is DGGITQSPKYLFRKEGQNVTLSCEQNLNHDAMYWYRQDPGQGLRLIYYSQIVNDFQKGDIAEGYSVSREKKESFPLTVTSAQKNPTAFYLCASNRGGQPQHFGDGTRLSIL.

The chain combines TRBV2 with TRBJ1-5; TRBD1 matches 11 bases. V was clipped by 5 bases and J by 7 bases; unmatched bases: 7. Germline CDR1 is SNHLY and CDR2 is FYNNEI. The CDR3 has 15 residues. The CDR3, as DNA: TGTGCCAGCAGTCTCCGGGACAGGGGGAGACAGCCCCAGCATTTT. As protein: CASSLRDRGRQPQHF. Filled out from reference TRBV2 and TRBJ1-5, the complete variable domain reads EPEVTQTPSHQVTQMGQEVILRCVPISNHLYFYWYRQILGQKVEFLVSFYNNEISEKSEIFDDQFSVERPDGSNFTLKIRSTKLEDSAMYFCASSLRDRGRQPQHFGDGTRLSIL.

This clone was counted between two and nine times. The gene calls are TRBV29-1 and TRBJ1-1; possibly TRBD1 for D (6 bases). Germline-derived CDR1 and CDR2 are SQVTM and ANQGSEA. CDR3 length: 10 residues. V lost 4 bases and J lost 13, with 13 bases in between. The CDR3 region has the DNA TGCAGCGTTGTAGAATACAGGGATTTCTTT. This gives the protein CSVVEYRDFF.

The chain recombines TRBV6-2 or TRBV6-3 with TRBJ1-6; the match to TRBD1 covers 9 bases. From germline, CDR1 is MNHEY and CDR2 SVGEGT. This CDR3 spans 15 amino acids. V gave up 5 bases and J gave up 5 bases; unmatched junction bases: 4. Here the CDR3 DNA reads TGTGCCAGCAGTATGGACAGGGGCCATAATTCACCCCTCCACTTT. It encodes CASSMDRGHNSPLHF.

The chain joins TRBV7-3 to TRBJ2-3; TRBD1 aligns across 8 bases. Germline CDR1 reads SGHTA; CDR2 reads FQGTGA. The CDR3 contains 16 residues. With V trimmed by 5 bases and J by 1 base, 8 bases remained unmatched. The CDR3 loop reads CASSRDRGQGTDTQYF. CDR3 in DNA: TGTGCCAGCAGCCGCGACAGGGGTCAGGGCACAGATACGCAGTATTTT.

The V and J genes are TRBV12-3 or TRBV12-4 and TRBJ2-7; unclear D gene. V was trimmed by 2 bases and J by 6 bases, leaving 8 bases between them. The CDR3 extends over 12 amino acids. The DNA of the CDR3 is TGTGCCAGCAGTTTAAGTTCGCGCGAGCAGTACTTC. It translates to CASSLSSREQYF.

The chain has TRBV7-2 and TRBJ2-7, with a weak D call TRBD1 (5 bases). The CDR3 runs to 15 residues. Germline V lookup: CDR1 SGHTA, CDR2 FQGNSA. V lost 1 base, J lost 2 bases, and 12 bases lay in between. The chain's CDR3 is CASSLGTGRAYEQYF. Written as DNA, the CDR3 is TGTGCCAGCAGCTTAGGAACAGGTAGAGCCTACGAGCAGTACTTC.

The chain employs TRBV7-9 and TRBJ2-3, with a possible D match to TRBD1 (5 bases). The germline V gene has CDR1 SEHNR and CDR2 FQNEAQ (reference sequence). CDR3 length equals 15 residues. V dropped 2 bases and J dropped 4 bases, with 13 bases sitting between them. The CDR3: CASSLIGHAADTQYF. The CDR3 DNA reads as TGTGCCAGCAGCTTAATCGGACATGCCGCAGATACGCAGTATTTT.

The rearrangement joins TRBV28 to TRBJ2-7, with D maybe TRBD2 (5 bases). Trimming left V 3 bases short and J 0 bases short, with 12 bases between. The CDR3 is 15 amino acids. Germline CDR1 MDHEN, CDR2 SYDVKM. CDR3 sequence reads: CASSFRTGSSYEQYF. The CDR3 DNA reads TGTGCCAGCAGTTTTCGGACTGGGAGCTCCTACGAGCAGTACTTC.

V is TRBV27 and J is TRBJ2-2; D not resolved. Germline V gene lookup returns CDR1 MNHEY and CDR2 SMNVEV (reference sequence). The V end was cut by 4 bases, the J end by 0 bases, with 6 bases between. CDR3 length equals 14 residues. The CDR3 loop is CASSSYPNTGELFF. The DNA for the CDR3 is TGTGCCAGCAGTTCCTACCCGAACACCGGGGAGCTGTTTTTT.

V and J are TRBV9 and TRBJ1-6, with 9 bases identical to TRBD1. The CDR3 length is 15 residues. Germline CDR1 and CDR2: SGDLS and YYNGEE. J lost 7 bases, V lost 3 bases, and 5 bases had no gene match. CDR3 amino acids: CASSAGTGRNSPLHF. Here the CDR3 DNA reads TGTGCCAGCAGCGCCGGGACAGGGCGCAATTCACCCCTCCACTTT.

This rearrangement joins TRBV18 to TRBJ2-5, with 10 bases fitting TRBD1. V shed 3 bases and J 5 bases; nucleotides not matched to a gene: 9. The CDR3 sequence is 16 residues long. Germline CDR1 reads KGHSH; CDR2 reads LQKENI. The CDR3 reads CASSPGTGVSGETQYF. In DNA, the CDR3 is TGTGCCAGCTCACCCGGGACAGGGGTATCGGGGGAGACCCAGTACTTC.

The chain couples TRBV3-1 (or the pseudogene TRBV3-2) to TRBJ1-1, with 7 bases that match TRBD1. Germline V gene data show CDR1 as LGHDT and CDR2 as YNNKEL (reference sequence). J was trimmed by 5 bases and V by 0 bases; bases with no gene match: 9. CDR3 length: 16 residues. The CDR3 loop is CASSQDVGRGATEAFF. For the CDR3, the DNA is TGTGCCAGCAGCCAAGATGTCGGCAGGGGGGCAACTGAAGCTTTCTTT.

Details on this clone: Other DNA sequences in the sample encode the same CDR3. The CDR3 reads CASSQGTGNTEAFF. The CDR3 DNA follows: TGTGCCAGCAGCCAAGGGACAGGGAACACTGAAGCTTTCTTT. The chain joins TRBV3-1 (or the pseudogene TRBV3-2) to TRBJ1-1; TRBD1 matches 7 bases. V shed 1 base and J 1 base; nucleotides not matched to a gene: 0. Germline V gene sequence: CDR1 LGHDT, CDR2 YNNKEL (reference sequence). The CDR3 runs to 14 residues.

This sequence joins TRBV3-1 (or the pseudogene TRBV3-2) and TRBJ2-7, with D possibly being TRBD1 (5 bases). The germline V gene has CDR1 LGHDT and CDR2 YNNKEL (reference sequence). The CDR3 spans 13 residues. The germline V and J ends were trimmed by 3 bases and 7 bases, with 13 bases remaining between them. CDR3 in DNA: TGTGCCAGCAGCCACCAGGGTGGTTGGGAGCAGTACTTC. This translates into CASSHQGGWEQYF.

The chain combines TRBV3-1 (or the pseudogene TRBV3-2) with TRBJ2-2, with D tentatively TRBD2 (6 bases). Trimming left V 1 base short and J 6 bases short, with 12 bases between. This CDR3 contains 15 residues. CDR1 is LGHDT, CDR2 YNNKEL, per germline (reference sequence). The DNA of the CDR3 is TGTGCCAGCAGCCAAGTACTAGCATTCTCCGGGGAGCTGTTTTTT. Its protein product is CASSQVLAFSGELFF.

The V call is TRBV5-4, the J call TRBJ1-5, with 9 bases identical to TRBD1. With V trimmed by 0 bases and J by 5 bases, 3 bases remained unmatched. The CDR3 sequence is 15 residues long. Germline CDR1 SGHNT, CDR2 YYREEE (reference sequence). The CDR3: CASSLGGTGHQPQHF. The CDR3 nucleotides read TGTGCCAGCAGCTTGGGGGGGACAGGGCATCAGCCCCAGCATTTT.